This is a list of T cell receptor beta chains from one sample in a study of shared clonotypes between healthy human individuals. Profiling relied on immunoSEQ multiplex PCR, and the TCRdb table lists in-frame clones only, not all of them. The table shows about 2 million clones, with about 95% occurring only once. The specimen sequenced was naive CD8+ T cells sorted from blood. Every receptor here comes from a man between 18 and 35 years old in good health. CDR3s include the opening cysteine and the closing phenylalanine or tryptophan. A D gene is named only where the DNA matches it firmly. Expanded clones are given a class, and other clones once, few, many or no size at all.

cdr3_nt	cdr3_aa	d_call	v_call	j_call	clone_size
TGCGCCAGCAGCCATAACCCTCAAACAGGGGGTGAGCAGTTCTTC	CASSHNPQTGGEQFF	TRBD1	TRBV4-1	TRBJ2-1	.
TGTGCCAGCAGTCCGGGACAGGGGACCGGGGAGCTGTTTTTT	CASSPGQGTGELFF	TRBD1	TRBV27	TRBJ2-2	.
TGTGCCAGCAGCTCTACACTGACTAGCGGGAGAGAAGAGACCCAGTACTTC	CASSSTLTSGREETQYF	TRBD2	TRBV7-9	TRBJ2-5	.
TGTGCCACGGTCGGGCTAGCGGGGGACGTTTGGAATGAGCAGTTCTTC	CATVGLAGDVWNEQFF	TRBD2	TRBV28	TRBJ2-1	.
TGTGCCAGCAGCACGGGGGTTTCCGGGGAGCTGTTTTTT	CASSTGVSGELFF	.	TRBV5-4	TRBJ2-2	once
TGTGCCAGCAGCTTGGGGGACACCCGGGACACCGGGGAGCTGTTTTTT	CASSLGDTRDTGELFF	.	TRBV7-9	TRBJ2-2	once
TGTGCCAGCAGCTTAGGGGGCCTGGGCTACACCTTC	CASSLGGLGYTF	.	TRBV7-2	TRBJ1-2	.
TGTGCCAGCAGTGAATCGTCAGAGCGGGAGGGCCACGAGCAGTACTTC	CASSESSEREGHEQYF	TRBD2	TRBV2	TRBJ2-7	.
TGTGCCAGCAGCTTAGGAGGGGGGGCCGGAGAGACCCAGTACTTC	CASSLGGGAGETQYF	.	TRBV11-2	TRBJ2-5	once
TGTGCCATCGGCACTAGCGGGGGCCCTCAGTCGGGGGAGCTGTTTTTT	CAIGTSGGPQSGELFF	TRBD2	TRBV10-3	TRBJ2-2	.
TGTGCCAGCAGTGACGGGACACGGTGGAGCCCGGGTGTGGAGACCCAGTACTTC	CASSDGTRWSPGVETQYF	.	TRBV6-1	TRBJ2-5	.
TGTGCCAGCGAGCATTTATCTGACGAGCAGTACTTC	CASEHLSDEQYF	.	TRBV7-9	TRBJ2-7	.
TGTGCCAGCAGTCCCGGGACTAGTGTCTACGAGCAGTACTTC	CASSPGTSVYEQYF	TRBD2	TRBV2	TRBJ2-7	.
TGTGCCAGCAGTGCCTATAGCGGGAACTCCTACAATGAGCAGTTCTTC	CASSAYSGNSYNEQFF	TRBD2	TRBV6-1	TRBJ2-1	.
TGTGCCAGTAGTATATTACCTAGCGGGAACTTCGGCGAGCAGTACTTC	CASSILPSGNFGEQYF	TRBD2	TRBV19	TRBJ2-7	.
TGTGCCAGTACCCCAACAGGGACAGGTTTGTTCTATGGCTACACCTTC	CASTPTGTGLFYGYTF	TRBD1	TRBV19	TRBJ1-2	.